The next 5 T cell receptor beta chains were all read from a single sample in a study of shared clonotypes between healthy human individuals. The protocol was immunoSEQ multiplex PCR, while the TCRdb copy is restricted to in-frame clones and leaves out a portion. This sample has around 480,000 clones, with almost 80% found just once. Sequencing used PBMCs. The source is a woman in her forties in good health. Some clones in this sample may be carry-over from other donors' samples.

This clone was picked up one time. The chain combines TRBV19 with TRBJ2-5; 11 positions agree with TRBD2. With 5 bases clipped from V and 4 bases from J, the junction kept 9 bases outside the gene matches. This CDR3 contains 16 residues. Per the germline V gene, CDR1 is LNHDA and CDR2 is SQIVND (reference sequence). The CDR3 DNA follows: TGTGCCAGTAGTTACCAACTAGCGGGAGTCGGAGAGACCCAGTACTTC. Encoded protein: CASSYQLAGVGETQYF.

As to this clone: A read error likely explains this, since a far larger clone differs by one base. V is TRBV30 and J is TRBJ2-1; 14 nucleotides match TRBD2. This CDR3 comprises 15 residues. The V gene's germline CDR1 is GTSNPN and CDR2 SVGIG (reference sequence). V dropped 2 bases and J dropped 8; count of bases not matched to a gene: 5. The CDR3 sequence is CAWSSGTSGGDEQFF. DNA for the CDR3: TGTGCCTGGAGTTCCGGGACTAGCGGGGGCGATGAGCAGTTCTTC.

The chain uses TRBV7-3 and TRBJ2-3; D is perhaps TRBD2 (6 bases). Trimming left V 1 base short and J 2 bases short, with 10 bases between. Germline values: CDR1 SGHTA, CDR2 FQGTGA. The CDR3 is 15 amino acids. CDR3 sequence: CASSLSGTNTDTQYF. The CDR3 DNA is TGTGCCAGCAGCTTAAGCGGGACCAACACAGATACGCAGTATTTT.

The chain couples TRBV7-9 to TRBJ1-2; 8 bases fit TRBD1. The V gene's germline CDR1 is SEHNR and CDR2 FQNEAQ (reference sequence). The CDR3 consists of 15 residues. The junction had 9 bases not matched to a gene; V was cut back by 5 bases and J by 4 bases. The CDR3 reads CASSPRDRRLYGYTF. The CDR3 region has the DNA TGTGCCAGCAGCCCCCGGGACAGGAGACTCTATGGCTACACCTTC.

The V call is TRBV19, the J call TRBJ2-1, with 7 bases identical to TRBD2. CDR1 and CDR2 from the germline V gene are LNHDA and SQIVND (reference sequence). J gave up 5 bases and V 7 bases, and 11 bases lay outside the gene matches. This CDR3 region has 15 residues. CDR3 DNA sequence: TGTGCCAGTACCCCACAGCGGGGAGGGGACAATGAGCAGTTCTTC. It yields the protein CASTPQRGGDNEQFF.